A selection of T cell receptor beta chains follows, all from one sample in a study of radiation and T cells in renal cell carcinoma. The method was immunoSEQ multiplex PCR; TCRdb's version includes in-frame clones alone and lacks a portion of them. The profile shows 60,000 to 95,000 clones, roughly 85% of them singletons. Here the sequenced sample was blood, taken from a patient whose treatment included radiotherapy and nephrectomy. Every receptor here comes from a woman aged 55 to 70 with renal cell carcinoma. Each CDR3 is given with its conserved first and last residue. The order of the fields is J gene, D gene, V gene, clone size, CDR3 DNA, CDR3 protein. A D gene is named only where the DNA matches it firmly. Size is omitted from some rows. Given values are once, few, many or a class for expanded clones.

j_call: TRBJ1-5
d_call: NA
v_call: TRBV7-2
clone_size: NA
cdr3_nt: TGTGCCAGCAGCTTAGTATCAGGGCTCAATCAGCCCCAGCATTTT
cdr3_aa: CASSLVSGLNQPQHF

j_call: TRBJ1-2
d_call: TRBD1
v_call: TRBV5-1
clone_size: NA
cdr3_nt: TGCGCCAGCAGCTTGGAGGGACAGCACGGCTACACCTTC
cdr3_aa: CASSLEGQHGYTF

j_call: TRBJ2-3
d_call: NA
v_call: TRBV5-6
clone_size: NA
cdr3_nt: TGTGCCAGCAGCTTGGCGGTATGGGGTGATACGCAGTATTTT
cdr3_aa: CASSLAVWGDTQYF

j_call: TRBJ2-7
d_call: NA
v_call: TRBV29-1
clone_size: NA
cdr3_nt: TGCAGCGTTCGGGCATCCTACGAGCAGTACTTC
cdr3_aa: CSVRASYEQYF

j_call: TRBJ1-1
d_call: NA
v_call: TRBV19
clone_size: NA
cdr3_nt: TGTGCCAGTAGTGACCGTGGGGGCACTGAAGCTTTCTTT
cdr3_aa: CASSDRGGTEAFF

j_call: TRBJ1-2
d_call: NA
v_call: TRBV5-4
clone_size: NA
cdr3_nt: TGTGCCAGCAGCTTGGGTGGGGGGACTAACTATGGCTACACCTTC
cdr3_aa: CASSLGGGTNYGYTF

j_call: TRBJ1-2
d_call: NA
v_call: TRBV5-6
clone_size: NA
cdr3_nt: TGTGCCAGCAGTCGTGGAGGTCGGGCGGACTATGGCTACACCTTC
cdr3_aa: CASSRGGRADYGYTF

j_call: TRBJ2-1
d_call: TRBD1
v_call: TRBV5-5
clone_size: NA
cdr3_nt: TGTGCCAGCAGCTTTGGGACAGGGTCCTACAATGAGCAGTTCTTC
cdr3_aa: CASSFGTGSYNEQFF

j_call: TRBJ2-1
d_call: NA
v_call: TRBV6-1
clone_size: NA
cdr3_nt: TGTGCCACTTTCCACAATGAGCAGTTCTTC
cdr3_aa: CATFHNEQFF

j_call: TRBJ2-3
d_call: NA
v_call: TRBV27
clone_size: NA
cdr3_nt: TGTGCCAGCAGTTTTGGGGCAAGAGATACGCAGTATTTT
cdr3_aa: CASSFGARDTQYF

j_call: TRBJ1-2
d_call: TRBD1
v_call: TRBV2
clone_size: NA
cdr3_nt: TGTGCCAGTATACCGGGACAGGGTCTCGCACAGAGGACTAACTATGGCTACACCTTC
cdr3_aa: CASIPGQGLAQRTNYGYTF

j_call: TRBJ2-5
d_call: TRBD1
v_call: TRBV6-1
clone_size: NA
cdr3_nt: TGTGCCAGCAGGAAGGACAGGGAAGGGACCCAGTACTTC
cdr3_aa: CASRKDREGTQYF

j_call: TRBJ1-4
d_call: NA
v_call: TRBV28
clone_size: NA
cdr3_nt: TGTGCCAGCAGTGAACAGGGTAATGAAAAACTGTTTTTT
cdr3_aa: CASSEQGNEKLFF

j_call: TRBJ2-7
d_call: NA
v_call: TRBV6-1
clone_size: NA
cdr3_nt: TGTGCCAGCAGTGAAGACCAGCCCCCCTACGAGCAGTACTTC
cdr3_aa: CASSEDQPPYEQYF

j_call: TRBJ2-3
d_call: NA
v_call: TRBV7-2
clone_size: NA
cdr3_nt: TGTGCCAGCAGCTTAGAATACTTCACAGATACGCAGTATTTT
cdr3_aa: CASSLEYFTDTQYF

j_call: TRBJ2-1
d_call: TRBD1
v_call: TRBV28
clone_size: NA
cdr3_nt: TGTGCCAGCAGTTTACCGGGACAGACCTACAATGAGCAGTTCTTC
cdr3_aa: CASSLPGQTYNEQFF

j_call: TRBJ1-2
d_call: TRBD1
v_call: TRBV13
clone_size: once
cdr3_nt: TGTGCCAGCAGCCTACAACAGGGGTTGAACTATGGCTACACCTTC
cdr3_aa: CASSLQQGLNYGYTF

j_call: TRBJ1-2
d_call: NA
v_call: TRBV5-4
clone_size: NA
cdr3_nt: TGTGCCAGCAGCTTGCGGGCAGATTATGGCTACACCTTC
cdr3_aa: CASSLRADYGYTF

j_call: TRBJ2-7
d_call: NA
v_call: TRBV7-9
clone_size: NA
cdr3_nt: TGTGCCAGCAGCTTTCGTCAGGACTCCTACGAGCAGTACTTC
cdr3_aa: CASSFRQDSYEQYF

j_call: TRBJ1-4
d_call: NA
v_call: TRBV15
clone_size: NA
cdr3_nt: TGTGCCACCAGCAGATCGACAACAACTAATGAAAAACTGTTTTTT
cdr3_aa: CATSRSTTTNEKLFF

j_call: TRBJ2-3
d_call: TRBD2
v_call: TRBV30
clone_size: NA
cdr3_nt: TGTGCCTGGAGTCTAACTAGCGGGGTGCAGTATTTT
cdr3_aa: CAWSLTSGVQYF

j_call: TRBJ1-2
d_call: NA
v_call: TRBV6-1
clone_size: NA
cdr3_nt: TGTGCCAGCAGTGACGGGGGGTATGGCTACACCTTC
cdr3_aa: CASSDGGYGYTF

j_call: TRBJ1-6
d_call: NA
v_call: TRBV7-9
clone_size: NA
cdr3_nt: TGTGCCAGCAGCAGCGGGACCCTGGATGCTTATAATTCACCCCTCCACTTT
cdr3_aa: CASSSGTLDAYNSPLHF

j_call: TRBJ2-1
d_call: TRBD2
v_call: TRBV7-2
clone_size: NA
cdr3_nt: TGTGCCAGCAGCTTAGTCTCTAGCGGGAACAATGAGCAGTTCTTC
cdr3_aa: CASSLVSSGNNEQFF